These 15 T cell receptor beta chains were sequenced from one sample in a study of blood T cell repertoires in COVID-19. Method: immunoSEQ multiplex PCR; TCRdb's copy keeps in-frame clones and lacks some. The sample lists fewer than 400,000 clones; 80% to 90% were seen once. Sequenced sample: PBMCs or T cells enriched from blood (not recorded which). These receptors originate from a man aged 30 to 39 who had recovered from COVID-19.

CDR3 region: CASSLTLAGGTDTQYF. CDR3 in DNA: TGCGCCAGCAGCTTAACACTAGCGGGGGGCACAGATACGCAGTATTTT. The rearrangement uses TRBV5-1 and TRBJ2-3; the match to TRBD2 covers 11 bases. V was pared by 2 bases and J by 1 base, with 3 bases of the junction left unmatched. CDR1 is SGHRS, CDR2 YFSETQ, per germline. This CDR3 comprises 16 residues.

The rearrangement joins TRBV15 to TRBJ2-7, with D perhaps matching TRBD1 (6 bases). The V end lost 6 bases, the J end lost 10 bases, and 22 bases lay between the germline ends. This CDR3 spans 14 amino acids. Germline V lookup: CDR1 LNHNV, CDR2 YYDKDF (reference sequence). CDR3 region: CATRSPGHPFGQYF. The CDR3 nucleotides read TGTGCCACCAGGAGTCCGGGACACCCTTTCGGACAGTACTTC.

The rearrangement joins TRBV4-3 to TRBJ1-2; weak D call: TRBD1 (5 bases). The germline CDR1 and CDR2 sequences are LGHNA and YSLEER. V was clipped by 1 base and J by 3 bases, with 12 bases between them. The CDR3 is 15 residues long. The CDR3, as DNA: TGCGCCAGCAGCCAAGGCGTCCAGGGATACTATGGCTACACCTTC. It specifies CASSQGVQGYYGYTF.

This chain connects TRBV5-4 to TRBJ1-1, with 10 positions matching TRBD1. The CDR3 is made up of 15 amino acids. J gave up 5 bases and V 3 bases, and 7 bases lay outside the gene matches. The germline V gene encodes CDR1 SGHNT and CDR2 YYREEE (reference sequence). CDR3 sequence: CASSSRTGGGTEAFF. As DNA, the CDR3 is TGTGCCAGCAGCTCCCGGACAGGGGGAGGTACTGAAGCTTTCTTT.

This clone was picked up one time. The chain combines TRBV7-8 with TRBJ1-3; 7 bases fit TRBD1. Germline trimming cut 5 bases from V and 2 bases from J; bases unmatched to any gene: 6. This CDR3 has 15 amino acids. The germline V gene encodes CDR1 SGHVS and CDR2 FQNEAQ. CDR3 DNA: TGTGCCAGCAGCCGATTCGACAGGGCTGGAAACACCATATATTTT. Translation gives CASSRFDRAGNTIYF.

The chain uses TRBV10-3 and TRBJ1-3; D is possibly TRBD1 (6 bases). Deletions cut 7 bases from V and 2 bases from J, with 12 bases between. In germline, CDR1 is ENHRY, CDR2 SYGVKD. This CDR3 has 14 residues. The CDR3 loop is CAITRTDTGNTIYF. CDR3 coding DNA: TGTGCCATCACCAGGACAGATACTGGAAACACCATATATTTT.

The rearrangement links TRBV29-1 to TRBJ1-6; a possible D gene is TRBD1 (5 bases). CDR1 is SQVTM and CDR2 is ANQGSEA in the germline V gene. CDR3 length equals 13 residues. V lost 5 bases, J lost 8 bases, and 13 bases lay in between. CDR3 in DNA: TGCAGCGTTTCAGGAGGGGATGATTCACCCCTCCACTTT. Translating it yields CSVSGGDDSPLHF.

The V call is TRBV9, the J call TRBJ1-1, with 8 nucleotides matching TRBD1. The CDR3 has 15 amino acids. The ends lost 4 bases at V and 7 bases at J; junction bases unmatched: 12. From germline, CDR1 is SGDLS and CDR2 YYNGEE. Here the CDR3 reads CASSPDPQGDREAFF. The CDR3 DNA follows: TGTGCCAGCAGCCCCGACCCACAGGGGGATCGTGAAGCTTTCTTT. Drawing the rest from reference TRBV9 and TRBJ1-1, the complete variable domain is DSGVTQTPKHLITATGQRVTLRCSPRSGDLSVYWYQQSLDQGLQFLIQYYNGEERAKGNILERFSAQQFPDLHSELNLSSLELGDSALYFCASSPDPQGDREAFFGQGTRLTVV.

This chain joins TRBV18 and TRBJ2-1; 9 positions agree with TRBD1. V dropped 3 bases and J dropped 9; count of bases not matched to a gene: 6. CDR3 length equals 14 residues. Germline CDR1 is KGHSH and CDR2 is LQKENI. Here the CDR3 DNA reads TGTGCCAGCTCACCTTCCGGGACAGGGTTTGAGCAGTTCTTC. This sequence encodes CASSPSGTGFEQFF.

The genes are TRBV19 and TRBJ2-6; 8 positions match TRBD1. The CDR3 consists of 16 residues. Germline CDR1 LNHDA, CDR2 SQIVND (reference sequence). The trim removed 5 bases at V and 0 bases at J, leaving 3 bases unmatched. The CDR3 spells CASSSTGGSGANVLTF. The DNA for the CDR3 is TGTGCCAGTAGTTCCACAGGGGGCTCTGGGGCCAACGTCCTGACTTTC.

The V gene is TRBV5-4, the J gene TRBJ2-1; possibly TRBD2 for D (8 bases). The germline V and J ends were trimmed by 4 bases and 7 bases, with 21 bases remaining between them. Germline V gene sequence: CDR1 SGHNT, CDR2 YYREEE (reference sequence). The CDR3 length is 16 residues. The CDR3 bases are TGTGCCAGCAGCCAGGGGGGGAGCGGGGGCGAAAATGAGCAGTTCTTC. Translated, it gives CASSQGGSGGENEQFF.

The rearrangement uses TRBV3-1 (or the pseudogene TRBV3-2) and TRBJ1-2; 8 bases fit TRBD1. CDR3 size: 15 residues. Germline values: CDR1 LGHDT, CDR2 YNNKEL (reference sequence). Germline trimming cut 4 bases from V and 6 bases from J; bases unmatched to any gene: 10. The CDR3 spells CASSLGQGLADGYTF. CDR3 coding DNA: TGTGCCAGCAGCCTTGGACAGGGTCTGGCCGATGGCTACACCTTC.

The rearrangement joins TRBV25-1 to TRBJ1-5, with D unresolved. Germline CDR1 reads MGHDK; CDR2 reads SYGVNS. Trimming pared 1 base from V and 3 bases from J, leaving 7 bases between. The CDR3 is 14 residues long. CDR3 nucleotide sequence: TGTGCCAGCAGTGAATCCCCCTTCAATCAGCCCCAGCATTTT. This sequence encodes CASSESPFNQPQHF. The full variable domain, rest sourced from reference TRBV25-1 and TRBJ1-5, is EADIYQTPRYLVIGTGKKITLECSQTMGHDKMYWYQQDPGMELHLIHYSYGVNSTEKGDLSSESTVSRIRTEHFPLTLESARPSHTSQYLCASSESPFNQPQHFGDGTRLSIL.

The chain carries TRBV11-3 and TRBJ2-7, with D perhaps TRBD1 (6 bases). V gave up 2 bases and J gave up 4 bases, with 15 bases separating them. Germline V gives CDR1 SGHNT, CDR2 YENEEA. There are 15 residues in the CDR3. The CDR3 protein is CASSLFLGGGYEQYF. In nucleotides, the CDR3 is TGTGCCAGCAGCTTATTTCTAGGGGGTGGTTACGAGCAGTACTTC.

The chain carries TRBV7-6 and TRBJ2-1; perhaps TRBD2 as D (5 bases). V dropped 1 base and J dropped 2 bases, with 12 bases sitting between them. Germline assignment: CDR1 SGHVS and CDR2 FNYEAQ. The CDR3 runs to 16 residues. This CDR3 reads CASSLEGGFTYNEQFF. The DNA of the CDR3 is TGTGCCAGCAGCTTAGAGGGCGGGTTTACCTACAATGAGCAGTTCTTC.